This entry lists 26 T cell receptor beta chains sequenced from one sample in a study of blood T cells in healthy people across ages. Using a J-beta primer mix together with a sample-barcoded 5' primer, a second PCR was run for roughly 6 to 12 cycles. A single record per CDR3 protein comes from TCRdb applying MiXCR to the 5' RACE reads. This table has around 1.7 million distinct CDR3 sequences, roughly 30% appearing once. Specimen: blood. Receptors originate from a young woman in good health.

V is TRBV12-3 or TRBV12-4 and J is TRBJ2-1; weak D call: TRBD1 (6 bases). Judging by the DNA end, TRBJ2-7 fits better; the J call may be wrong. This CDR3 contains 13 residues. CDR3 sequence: CASSPGQFNEQYF. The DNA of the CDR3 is TGTGCCAGCAGTCCCGGACAGTTCAATGAGCAGTACTTC.

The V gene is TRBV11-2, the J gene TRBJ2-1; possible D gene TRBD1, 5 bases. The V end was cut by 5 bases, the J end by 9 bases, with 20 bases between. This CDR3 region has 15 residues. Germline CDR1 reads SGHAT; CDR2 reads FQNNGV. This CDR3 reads CASSPESGLIAEQFF. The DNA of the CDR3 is TGTGCCAGCAGCCCCGAATCAGGGTTGATCGCTGAGCAGTTCTTC.

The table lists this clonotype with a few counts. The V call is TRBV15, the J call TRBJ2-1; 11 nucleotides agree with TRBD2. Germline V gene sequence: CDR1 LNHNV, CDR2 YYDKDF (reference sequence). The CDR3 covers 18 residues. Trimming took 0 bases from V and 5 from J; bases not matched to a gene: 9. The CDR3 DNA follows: TGTGCCACCAGCAGAGATAGCGGTCTAGCGGGAGGACACAATGAGCAGTTCTTC. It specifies CATSRDSGLAGGHNEQFF.

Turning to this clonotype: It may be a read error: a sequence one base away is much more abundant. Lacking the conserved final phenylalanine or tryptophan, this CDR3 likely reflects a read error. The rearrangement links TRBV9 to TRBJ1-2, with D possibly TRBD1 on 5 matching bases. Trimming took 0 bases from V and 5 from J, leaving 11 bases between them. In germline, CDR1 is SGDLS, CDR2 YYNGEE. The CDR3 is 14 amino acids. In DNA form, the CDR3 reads TGTGCCAGCAGCGTAGCGGGGACTACTTATGGCTACACCCTC. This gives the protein CASSVAGTTYGYTL.

The chain's CDR3 is CASSLGSRRGNTIYF. CDR3 in DNA: TGCGCCAGCAGCTTGGGGTCCAGAAGAGGAAACACCATATATTTT. The V call is TRBV5-1, the J call TRBJ1-3; D remains unclear. The CDR3 runs 15 residues. In germline, CDR1 is SGHRS, CDR2 YFSETQ. V shed 0 bases and J shed 4 bases, with 11 bases lying between them.

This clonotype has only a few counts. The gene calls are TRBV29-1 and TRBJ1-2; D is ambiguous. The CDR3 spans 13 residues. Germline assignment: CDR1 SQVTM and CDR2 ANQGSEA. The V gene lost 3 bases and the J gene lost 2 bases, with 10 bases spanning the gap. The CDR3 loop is CSVDRARNYGYTF. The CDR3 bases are TGCAGCGTTGACCGAGCCAGAAACTATGGCTACACCTTC.

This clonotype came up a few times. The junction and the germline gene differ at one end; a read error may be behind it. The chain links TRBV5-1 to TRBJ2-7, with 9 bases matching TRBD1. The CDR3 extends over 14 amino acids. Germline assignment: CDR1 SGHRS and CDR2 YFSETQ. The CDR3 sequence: CANSRTGTGYEQYF. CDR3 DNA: TGCGCCAACAGCCGGACCGGGACAGGGTACGAGCAGTACTTC. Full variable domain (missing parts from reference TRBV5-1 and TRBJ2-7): KAGVTQTPRYLIKTRGQQVTLSCSPISGHRSVSWYQQTPGQGLQFLFEYFSETQRNKGNFPGRFSGRQFSNSRSEMNVSTLELGDSALYLCANSRTGTGYEQYFGPGTRLTVT.

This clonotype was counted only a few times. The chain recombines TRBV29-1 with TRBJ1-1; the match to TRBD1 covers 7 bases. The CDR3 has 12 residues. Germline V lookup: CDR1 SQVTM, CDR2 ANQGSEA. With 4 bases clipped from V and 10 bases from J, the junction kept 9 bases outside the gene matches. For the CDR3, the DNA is TGCAGCGTTGTTGACAGGGCTGGGGGAGCTTTCTTT. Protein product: CSVVDRAGGAFF. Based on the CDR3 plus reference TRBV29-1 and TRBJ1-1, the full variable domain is SAVISQKPSRDICQRGTSLTIQCQVDSQVTMMFWYRQQPGQSLTLIATANQGSEATYESGFVIDKFPISRPNLTFSTLTVSNMSPEDSSIYLCSVVDRAGGAFFGQGTRLTVV.

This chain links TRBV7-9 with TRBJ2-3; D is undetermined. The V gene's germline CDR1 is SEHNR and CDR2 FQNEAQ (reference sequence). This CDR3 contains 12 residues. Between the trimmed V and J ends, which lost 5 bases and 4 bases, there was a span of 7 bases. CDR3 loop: CASSNTADTQYF. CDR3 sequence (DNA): TGTGCCAGCAGCAACACCGCAGATACGCAGTATTTT. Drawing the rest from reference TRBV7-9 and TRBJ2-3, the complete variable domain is DTGVSQNPRHKITKRGQNVTFRCDPISEHNRLYWYRQTLGQGPEFLTYFQNEAQLEKSRLLSDRFSAERPKGSFSTLEIQRTEQGDSAMYLCASSNTADTQYFGPGTRLTVL.

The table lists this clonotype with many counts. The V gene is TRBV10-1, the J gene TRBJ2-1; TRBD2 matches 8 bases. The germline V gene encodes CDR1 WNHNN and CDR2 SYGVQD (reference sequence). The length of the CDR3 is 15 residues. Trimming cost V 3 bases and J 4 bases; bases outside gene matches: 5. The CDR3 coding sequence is TGCGCCAGCAGTGATAATAGCGGGGCTTACAATGAGCAGTTCTTC. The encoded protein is CASSDNSGAYNEQFF.

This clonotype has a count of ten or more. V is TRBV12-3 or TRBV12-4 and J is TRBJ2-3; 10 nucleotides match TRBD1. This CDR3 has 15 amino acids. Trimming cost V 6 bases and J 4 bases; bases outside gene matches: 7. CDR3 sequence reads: CASRVTGGAADTQYF. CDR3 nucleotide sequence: TGTGCCAGCAGGGTGACAGGGGGCGCAGCAGATACGCAGTATTTT.

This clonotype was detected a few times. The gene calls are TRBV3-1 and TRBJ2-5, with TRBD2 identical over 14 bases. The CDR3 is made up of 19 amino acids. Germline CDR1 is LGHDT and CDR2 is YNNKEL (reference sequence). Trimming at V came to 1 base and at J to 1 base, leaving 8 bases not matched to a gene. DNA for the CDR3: TGTGCCAGCAGCCAAGCTGGGACTAGCGGGAGAATGGGCCAAGAGACCCAGTACTTC. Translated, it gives CASSQAGTSGRMGQETQYF.

Here the CDR3 reads CASSLTSGAANEQFF. In DNA form, the CDR3 reads TGTGCCAGCAGCTTGACCAGCGGGGCTGCAAATGAGCAGTTCTTC. The chain uses TRBV5-4 and TRBJ2-1; 7 bases fit TRBD2. V was pared by 1 base and J by 7 bases, with 8 bases of the junction left unmatched. The CDR3 spans 15 residues. Germline V lookup: CDR1 SGHNT, CDR2 YYREEE (reference sequence).

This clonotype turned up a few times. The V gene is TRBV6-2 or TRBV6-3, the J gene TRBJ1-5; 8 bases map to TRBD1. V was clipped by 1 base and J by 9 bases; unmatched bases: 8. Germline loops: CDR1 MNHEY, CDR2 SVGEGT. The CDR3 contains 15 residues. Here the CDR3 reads CASSYLTGAVTPQHF. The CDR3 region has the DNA TGTGCCAGCAGTTACTTGACAGGGGCGGTCACGCCCCAGCATTTT.

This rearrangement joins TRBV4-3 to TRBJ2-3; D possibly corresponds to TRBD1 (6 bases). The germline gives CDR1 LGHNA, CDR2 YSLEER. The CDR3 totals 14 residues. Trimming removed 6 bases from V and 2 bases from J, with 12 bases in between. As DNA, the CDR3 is TGCGCCAGCAGACCAAGGGGGAACACAGATACGCAGTATTTT. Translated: CASRPRGNTDTQYF.

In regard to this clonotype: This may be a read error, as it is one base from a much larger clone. CDR3 coding DNA: TGTGCCAACAGCTTGTCACCGGCCGTCGGGGGCTACGAGCAGTACTTC. Encoded protein: CANSLSPAVGGYEQYF. The chain links TRBV5-5 to TRBJ2-7; D possibly corresponds to TRBD2 (6 bases). CDR1 is SGHKS, CDR2 YYEKEE, per germline (reference sequence). This CDR3 is built from 16 residues.

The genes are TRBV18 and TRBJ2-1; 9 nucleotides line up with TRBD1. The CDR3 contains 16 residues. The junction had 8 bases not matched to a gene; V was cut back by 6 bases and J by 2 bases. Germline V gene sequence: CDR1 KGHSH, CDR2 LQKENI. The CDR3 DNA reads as TGTGCCAGCTCCCTAACAGGGGGCAGTCCCTACAATGAGCAGTTCTTC. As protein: CASSLTGGSPYNEQFF.

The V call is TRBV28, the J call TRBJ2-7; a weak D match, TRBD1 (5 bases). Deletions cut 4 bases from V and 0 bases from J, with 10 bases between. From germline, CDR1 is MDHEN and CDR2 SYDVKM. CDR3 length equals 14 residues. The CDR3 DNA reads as TGTGCCAGCAGTTGCGACAGAAGCTCCTACGAGCAGTACTTC. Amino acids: CASSCDRSSYEQYF.

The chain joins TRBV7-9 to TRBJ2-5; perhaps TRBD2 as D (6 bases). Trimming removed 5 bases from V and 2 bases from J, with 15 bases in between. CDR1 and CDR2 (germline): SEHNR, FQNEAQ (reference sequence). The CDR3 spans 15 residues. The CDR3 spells CASSAFRGGQETQYF. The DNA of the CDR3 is TGTGCCAGCAGCGCTTTCCGGGGAGGTCAAGAGACCCAGTACTTC.

The CDR3 nucleotides read TGCGCCAGCAGCCAAGATTGGGGGGGGGGCGAAGCTTTCTTT. Amino acids: CASSQDWGGGEAFF. The chain recombines TRBV4-1 with TRBJ1-1, with D perhaps TRBD1 (6 bases). V lost 0 bases to trimming and J lost 8 bases, with 13 bases between them. CDR1 and CDR2 (germline): MGHRA, YSYEKL. The CDR3 contains 14 residues.

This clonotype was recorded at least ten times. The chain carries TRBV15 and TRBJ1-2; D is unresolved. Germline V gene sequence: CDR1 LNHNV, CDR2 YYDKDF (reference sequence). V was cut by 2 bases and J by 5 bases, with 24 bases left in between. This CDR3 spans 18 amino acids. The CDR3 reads CATSRPRGRRASGYGYTF. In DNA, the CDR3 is TGTGCCACCAGCAGACCCCGAGGAAGGAGGGCGAGTGGGTATGGCTACACCTTC.

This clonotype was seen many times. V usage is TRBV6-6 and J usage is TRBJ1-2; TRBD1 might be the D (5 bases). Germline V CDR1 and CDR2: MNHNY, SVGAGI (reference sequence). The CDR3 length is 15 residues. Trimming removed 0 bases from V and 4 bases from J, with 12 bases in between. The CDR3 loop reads CASSYSGVGSYGYTF. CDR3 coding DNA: TGTGCCAGCAGTTACTCGGGGGTAGGGAGCTATGGCTACACCTTC.

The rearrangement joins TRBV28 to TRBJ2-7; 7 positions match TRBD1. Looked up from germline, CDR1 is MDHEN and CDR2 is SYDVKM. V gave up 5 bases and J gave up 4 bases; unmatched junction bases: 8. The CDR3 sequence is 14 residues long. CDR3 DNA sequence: TGTGCCAGCAGTCCCCTCCTGGACAGGTACGAGCAGTACTTC. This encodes CASSPLLDRYEQYF. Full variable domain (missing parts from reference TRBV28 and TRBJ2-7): DVKVTQSSRYLVKRTGEKVFLECVQDMDHENMFWYRQDPGLGLRLIYFSYDVKMKEKGDIPEGYSVSREKKERFSLILESASTNQTSMYLCASSPLLDRYEQYFGPGTRLTVT.

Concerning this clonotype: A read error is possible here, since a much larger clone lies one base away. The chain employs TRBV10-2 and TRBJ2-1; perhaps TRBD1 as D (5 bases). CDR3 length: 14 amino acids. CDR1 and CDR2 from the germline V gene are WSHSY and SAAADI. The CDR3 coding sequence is TGCGCCAGCACTGAGACAAGGGGTTACAGTGAGCAGTTCTTC. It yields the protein CASTETRGYSEQFF.

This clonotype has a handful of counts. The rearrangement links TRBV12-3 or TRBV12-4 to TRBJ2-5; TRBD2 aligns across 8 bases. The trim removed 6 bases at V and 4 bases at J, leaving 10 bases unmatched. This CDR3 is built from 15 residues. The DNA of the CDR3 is TGTGCCAGCAGCAGAAGCGGGGGCCTGCCAGAGACCCAGTACTTC. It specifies CASSRSGGLPETQYF.

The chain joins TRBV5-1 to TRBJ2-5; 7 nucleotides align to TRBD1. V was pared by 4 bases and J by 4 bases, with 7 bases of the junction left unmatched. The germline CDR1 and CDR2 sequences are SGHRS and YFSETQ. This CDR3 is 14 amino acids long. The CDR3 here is CASSPGQPSETQYF. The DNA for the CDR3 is TGCGCCAGCAGCCCGGGACAGCCTTCAGAGACCCAGTACTTC.